One and the same sample provided the 10 T cell receptor beta chains below, sequenced in a study of T cell responses to AZD1222 COVID-19 vaccine. The assay was immunoSEQ multiplex PCR, and TCRdb's table has in-frame clones only and misses some. The sample carries 150,000 to 200,000 clones, around 88% recorded once. The source material was peripheral blood, sampled 28 days after the second AZD1222 dose. The receptor set was obtained from an adult who received the AZD1222 COVID-19 vaccine.

The CDR3 DNA sequence: TGTGCCAGCAGCTTAGGACCCAAACAGGGGTATGGCTACACCTTC. Translated: CASSLGPKQGYGYTF. The rearrangement links TRBV7-2 to TRBJ1-2, with 7 positions matching TRBD1. The CDR3 has 15 amino acids. The trim removed 1 base at V and 5 bases at J, leaving 7 bases unmatched. Germline V gene sequence: CDR1 SGHTA, CDR2 FQGNSA.

The chain carries TRBV7-8 and TRBJ1-4, with unresolved D. From germline, CDR1 is SGHVS and CDR2 FQNEAQ. V shed 5 bases and J shed 0 bases, with 10 bases lying between them. CDR3 length: 15 residues. The CDR3 bases are TGTGCCAGCAGCCCGCACAGCGCAACTAATGAAAAACTGTTTTTT. Protein product: CASSPHSATNEKLFF. Full variable domain (rest looked up from reference TRBV7-8 and TRBJ1-4): GAGVSQSPRYKVAKRGQDVALRCDPISGHVSLFWYQQALGQGPEFLTYFQNEAQLDKSGLPSDRFFAERPEGSVSTLKIQRTQQEDSAVYLCASSPHSATNEKLFFGSGTQLSVL.

The chain is built from TRBV6-1 and TRBJ1-2; D remains ambiguous. Trimming shortened V by 3 bases and J by 5 bases, and 7 bases separated the two germline ends. Germline V gene sequence: CDR1 MNHNS, CDR2 SASEGT. The CDR3 length is 12 residues. The CDR3, as DNA: TGTGCCAGCAGTGAGGCCTTTTATGGCTACACCTTC. Translated, it gives CASSEAFYGYTF.

The chain joins TRBV7-9 to TRBJ2-6; D is possibly TRBD1 (6 bases). The CDR3 has 16 amino acids. The V gene's germline CDR1 is SEHNR and CDR2 FQNEAQ (reference sequence). The V gene lost 5 bases and the J gene lost 1 base, with 12 bases spanning the gap. For the CDR3, the DNA is TGTGCCAGCAGCATCTACAGGGATTCTGGGGCCAACGTCCTGACTTTC. This gives the protein CASSIYRDSGANVLTF.

This chain uses TRBV7-2 with TRBJ1-4, with D tentatively TRBD1 (5 bases). The ends were cut back, 6 bases at V and 7 bases at J, with 9 bases in the middle. CDR1 is SGHTA, CDR2 FQGNSA, per germline. The CDR3 has 12 residues. The CDR3: CASRGDVEKLFF. CDR3 DNA: TGTGCCAGCAGAGGGGACGTTGAAAAACTGTTTTTT. The full variable domain, in which reference TRBV7-2 and TRBJ1-4 provide the parts outside the CDR3, is GAGVSQSPSNKVTEKGKDVELRCDPISGHTALYWYRQSLGQGLEFLIYFQGNSAPDKSGLPSDRFSAERTGGSVSTLTIQRTQQEDSAVYLCASRGDVEKLFFGSGTQLSVL.

The rearrangement joins TRBV2 to TRBJ1-5; no clear D gene. Trimming took off 5 bases at V and 1 base at J, with 12 bases between the two ends. The CDR3 sequence is 15 residues long. CDR1 SNHLY and CDR2 FYNNEI come from the germline V gene. CDR3 residues: CASSRVLGSNQPQHF. The CDR3 DNA reads TGTGCCAGCAGTCGGGTGCTAGGGAGCAATCAGCCCCAGCATTTT.

This clone was picked up one time. The CDR3 DNA reads TGTGCCAGCAGCCCGCCGACAGGGGGCGGCAATGGCTACACCTTC. Encoded protein: CASSPPTGGGNGYTF. V is TRBV7-9 and J is TRBJ1-2, with TRBD1 matching 10 bases. Germline trimming cut 5 bases from V and 6 bases from J; bases unmatched to any gene: 9. This CDR3 has 15 amino acids. CDR1 and CDR2 (germline): SEHNR, FQNEAQ (reference sequence).

CDR3: CASSLDRDTEAFF. The CDR3 coding sequence is TGTGCCAGCAGCCTTGACAGGGACACTGAAGCTTTCTTT. The V call is TRBV5-8, the J call TRBJ1-1; the match to TRBD1 covers 7 bases. Unmatched junction bases numbered 3, after V lost 4 bases and J lost 3 bases. Germline V gene data show CDR1 as SGHTS and CDR2 as YDEGEE. The CDR3 totals 13 residues.

This clone was found once. The chain is built from TRBV11-1 and TRBJ1-1; D might be TRBD1 (5 bases). This CDR3 comprises 13 residues. Germline assignment: CDR1 SGHAT and CDR2 FQDESV (reference sequence). V was pared by 5 bases and J by 3 bases, with 10 bases between. CDR3 in DNA: TGTGCCAGCAGCCCCGACAGTTACACTGAAGCTTTCTTT. It encodes CASSPDSYTEAFF.

The rearrangement uses TRBV2 and TRBJ1-2; no definite D call. Germline-derived CDR1 and CDR2 are SNHLY and FYNNEI. With 7 bases removed from V and 5 bases from J, the gap between germline ends came to 8 bases. This CDR3 has 11 amino acids. CDR3 sequence reads: CASTRSYGYTF. CDR3 sequence (DNA): TGTGCCAGCACCAGATCTTATGGCTACACCTTC.